This T cell receptor beta chain was found in a study of shared clonotypes between healthy human individuals. J was trimmed by 7 bases and V by 7 bases; bases with no gene match: 7. Looked up from germline, CDR1 is ENHRY and CDR2 is SYGVKD. This CDR3 is 14 amino acids long. Using immunoSEQ multiplex PCR, the repertoire was profiled, and TCRdb retains in-frame clones only, with some absent. The sample has around 2,000,000 clones, 90% to 95% seen once. The study separated CD4+ cells into CD45RA+ naive and CD45RA-negative memory subsets. This receptor was obtained from a man aged 18-30 years in good health. The chain employs TRBV10-3 and TRBJ1-6, with 7 nucleotides matching TRBD1. The sequenced sample was naive CD4+ T cells sorted from blood. Subset in this sample: CD45RA+ positively selected. The CDR3 nucleotides read TGTGCCATCACCACGGGACAGCCAAATTCACCCCTCCACTTT. Protein sequence: CAITTGQPNSPLHF.